One sample yielded the 31 T cell receptor beta chains listed below, sequenced in a study of blood T cell repertoires in COVID-19. Assay used: immunoSEQ multiplex PCR; TCRdb lists only in-frame clones, some missing. The top ten clones hold under 6% of a sample with 100,000 to 150,000 clones, about four fifths of them seen once. Sequencing was done on a sample of peripheral blood. The receptor set was obtained from an elderly man with active or convalescent COVID-19.

The chain recombines TRBV5-4 with TRBJ2-1, with 10 bases identical to TRBD2. The germline V gene encodes CDR1 SGHNT and CDR2 YYREEE (reference sequence). The CDR3 sequence is 16 residues long. The ends lost 4 bases at V and 2 bases at J; junction bases unmatched: 6. The CDR3 spells CASSPSSGGTYNEQFF. The CDR3 nucleotides read TGTGCCAGCAGCCCATCTAGCGGGGGAACCTACAATGAGCAGTTCTTC. The complete variable domain, with remaining parts taken from reference TRBV5-4 and TRBJ2-1, reads ETGVTQSPTHLIKTRGQQVTLRCSSQSGHNTVSWYQQALGQGPQFIFQYYREEENGRGNFPPRFSGLQFPNYSSELNVNALELDDSALYLCASSPSSGGTYNEQFFGPGTRLTVL.

The chain links TRBV9 to TRBJ1-1; D is ambiguous. This CDR3 spans 15 amino acids. Germline values: CDR1 SGDLS, CDR2 YYNGEE. Trimming removed 4 bases from V and 0 bases from J, with 13 bases in between. CDR3 nucleotide sequence: TGTGCCAGCAGCCCATCTTCTAGCCTGAACACTGAAGCTTTCTTT. It yields the protein CASSPSSSLNTEAFF.

The chain employs TRBV5-8 and TRBJ1-1, with D uncertain. V gave up 2 bases and J gave up 1 base, with 18 bases separating them. The CDR3 is 17 amino acids. Per germline, CDR1 SGHTS and CDR2 YDEGEE. The CDR3 nucleotides read TGTGCCAGCAGCTTAGCACTGATCCTCCTACCGAACACTGAAGCTTTCTTT. It codes for CASSLALILLPNTEAFF. Full variable domain (remainder filled in from reference TRBV5-8 and TRBJ1-1): EAGVTQSPTHLIKTRGQQATLRCSPISGHTSVYWYQQALGLGLQFLLWYDEGEERNRGNFPPRFSGRQFPNYSSELNVNALELEDSALYLCASSLALILLPNTEAFFGQGTRLTVV.

V and J are TRBV4-1 and TRBJ2-7; TRBD2 might be the D (5 bases). V lost 4 bases to trimming and J lost 1 base, with 8 bases between them. In germline, CDR1 is MGHRA, CDR2 YSYEKL. There are 13 residues in the CDR3. As DNA, the CDR3 is TGCGCCAGCAGCCGCGGGCTATCCTACGAGCAGTACTTC. It is translated as CASSRGLSYEQYF.

V usage is TRBV5-1 and J usage is TRBJ1-4; TRBD1 is a possible D gene (6 bases). V was shortened by 1 base and J by 5 bases, with 9 bases between the two germline ends. The CDR3 is 14 residues long. Looked up from germline, CDR1 is SGHRS and CDR2 is YFSETQ. This CDR3 is CASSLYGQNEKLFF. The CDR3 DNA reads as TGCGCCAGCAGCTTGTACGGACAGAATGAAAAACTGTTTTTT.

This clone turned up a few times. This sequence joins TRBV18 and TRBJ1-4; 8 bases are a match to TRBD1. The V gene's germline CDR1 is KGHSH and CDR2 LQKENI. The trim removed 3 bases at V and 2 bases at J, leaving 14 bases unmatched. This CDR3 comprises 19 residues. CDR3 coding DNA: TGTGCCAGCTCACCTTGGGTGGACAGGGAGACCTACACTAATGAAAAACTGTTTTTT. Amino acids: CASSPWVDRETYTNEKLFF.

The gene calls are TRBV7-2 and TRBJ2-7; tentative D call: TRBD1 (5 bases). Germline V gives CDR1 SGHTA, CDR2 FQGNSA. The CDR3 length is 14 residues. Trimming removed 2 bases at V and 7 bases at J, with 15 bases between. The chain's CDR3 is CASSLIGWGQEQYF. The DNA of the CDR3 is TGTGCCAGCAGCTTAATTGGCTGGGGCCAGGAGCAGTACTTC.

The chain combines TRBV3-1 (or the pseudogene TRBV3-2) with TRBJ2-3; 7 bases agree with TRBD1. The V segment lost 3 bases and the J segment 3 bases; nucleotides outside the gene matches: 3. This CDR3 is built from 14 residues. Germline V gene lookup returns CDR1 LGHDT and CDR2 YNNKEL (reference sequence). CDR3 region: CASSHRTGTDTQYF. CDR3 DNA: TGTGCCAGCAGCCATCGGACAGGTACAGATACGCAGTATTTT.

This clone was picked up one time. The rearrangement uses TRBV6-5 and TRBJ2-7, with D perhaps TRBD2 (5 bases). The germline gives CDR1 MNHEY, CDR2 SVGAGI. V dropped 8 bases and J dropped 3 bases, with 11 bases sitting between them. This CDR3 contains 12 residues. The CDR3 spells CASGPRGYEQYF. The CDR3 DNA follows: TGTGCCAGCGGTCCCCGGGGCTACGAGCAGTACTTC.

Here the CDR3 DNA reads TGTGCCAGCAGCCACCGGGACAGGGGCGGTGAAGCTTTCTTT. Its translation: CASSHRDRGGEAFF. This chain uses TRBV3-1 (or the pseudogene TRBV3-2) with TRBJ1-1; 10 bases fit TRBD1. Trimming cost V 3 bases and J 7 bases; bases outside gene matches: 5. Germline assignment: CDR1 LGHDT and CDR2 YNNKEL (reference sequence). This CDR3 is 14 amino acids long.

The rearrangement links TRBV7-2 to TRBJ2-2; D gene ambiguous. CDR1 is SGHTA, CDR2 FQGNSA, per germline. V was shortened by 0 bases and J by 4 bases, with 9 bases between the two germline ends. The CDR3 has 15 residues. This CDR3 reads CASSLATAGTGELFF. For the CDR3, the DNA is TGTGCCAGCAGCTTAGCCACAGCCGGCACCGGGGAGCTGTTTTTT.

The V call is TRBV6-5, the J call TRBJ1-2, with a tentative D call TRBD1 (6 bases). Germline V gene lookup returns CDR1 MNHEY and CDR2 SVGAGI. Trimming shortened V by 4 bases and J by 5 bases, and 11 bases separated the two germline ends. There are 13 residues in the CDR3. In nucleotides, the CDR3 is TGTGCCAGCAGTTCCCCTGGACAGTATGGCTACACCTTC. Its protein product is CASSSPGQYGYTF.

CDR3 DNA sequence: TGTGCCACCAGCAGATCAGAGGCAGGGCCCGGCACTGAAGCTTTCTTT. Protein sequence: CATSRSEAGPGTEAFF. V usage is TRBV15 and J usage is TRBJ1-1; D may be TRBD1 (5 bases). V dropped 2 bases and J dropped 4 bases, with 17 bases sitting between them. The CDR3 spans 16 residues. The V gene's germline CDR1 is LNHNV and CDR2 YYDKDF (reference sequence).

The CDR3 nucleotides read TGTGCCAGCAGCCTCCTCCGACCCGGGAGTTCACCCCTCCACTTT. Translation gives CASSLLRPGSSPLHF. The chain uses TRBV14 and TRBJ1-6; D is unresolved. Germline V gene lookup returns CDR1 SGHDN and CDR2 FVKESK. CDR3 length equals 15 residues. Trimming pared 4 bases from V and 9 bases from J, leaving 16 bases between.

CDR3: CASRRVMGNTIYF. CDR3 sequence (DNA): TGTGCCAGCAGGAGGGTGATGGGAAACACCATATATTTT. The chain recombines TRBV12-3 or TRBV12-4 with TRBJ1-3; D unclear. V was trimmed by 6 bases and J by 4 bases, leaving 10 bases between them. The CDR3 runs to 13 residues.

The J gene is TRBJ1-1, the V gene TRBV3-1 (or the pseudogene TRBV3-2), with D maybe TRBD1 (5 bases). The V end lost 0 bases, the J end lost 0 bases, and 8 bases lay between the germline ends. The germline V gene has CDR1 LGHDT and CDR2 YNNKEL (reference sequence). The CDR3 covers 15 residues. The CDR3 sequence: CASSQEGRLNTEAFF. In nucleotides, the CDR3 is TGTGCCAGCAGCCAAGAGGGGCGGTTGAACACTGAAGCTTTCTTT.

The gene calls are TRBV19 and TRBJ1-2, with 8 positions matching TRBD1. Germline CDR1 is LNHDA and CDR2 is SQIVND (reference sequence). The length of the CDR3 is 18 residues. The junction had 13 bases not matched to a gene; V was cut back by 3 bases and J by 1 base. The CDR3 sequence is CASSIMGRGPPYNYGYTF. CDR3 DNA: TGTGCCAGTAGTATTATGGGCAGGGGGCCCCCCTATAACTATGGCTACACCTTC.

The rearrangement links TRBV11-2 to TRBJ1-3; 7 positions match TRBD1. Germline V gene sequence: CDR1 SGHAT, CDR2 FQNNGV. V shed 4 bases, J shed 1 base, and the junction held 1 base outside the gene matches. The CDR3 runs 14 residues. The CDR3 DNA sequence: TGTGCCAGCAGCTCGACAGGGTCTGGAAACACCATATATTTT. This codes for CASSSTGSGNTIYF. Full variable domain (missing parts from reference TRBV11-2 and TRBJ1-3): EAGVAQSPRYKIIEKRQSVAFWCNPISGHATLYWYQQILGQGPKLLIQFQNNGVVDDSQLPKDRFSAERLKGVDSTLKIQPAKLEDSAVYLCASSSTGSGNTIYFGEGSWLTVV.

The CDR3 DNA reads as TGTGCCAGCAGCCAAAGCCGGGATTTAGCAACTAATGAAAAACTGTTTTTT. Protein product: CASSQSRDLATNEKLFF. The chain is built from TRBV3-1 (or the pseudogene TRBV3-2) and TRBJ1-4, with unresolved D. The CDR3 runs 17 residues. V shed 2 bases and J shed 0 bases, with 13 bases lying between them. The germline V gene encodes CDR1 LGHDT and CDR2 YNNKEL (reference sequence).

The V gene is TRBV5-1, the J gene TRBJ1-6; D is perhaps TRBD1 (5 bases). The V gene's germline CDR1 is SGHRS and CDR2 YFSETQ. The CDR3 has 14 residues. Trimming shortened V by 3 bases and J by 8 bases, and 12 bases separated the two germline ends. Here the CDR3 DNA reads TGCGCCAGCAGCTCCGGAGGAGGGGATTCACCCCTCCACTTT. Protein product: CASSSGGGDSPLHF. The full variable domain, in which reference TRBV5-1 and TRBJ1-6 provide the parts outside the CDR3, is KAGVTQTPRYLIKTRGQQVTLSCSPISGHRSVSWYQQTPGQGLQFLFEYFSETQRNKGNFPGRFSGRQFSNSRSEMNVSTLELGDSALYLCASSSGGGDSPLHFGNGTRLTVT.

The count of this clone is one. V is TRBV6-5 and J is TRBJ2-5, with 7 bases aligning to TRBD2. Germline CDR1 reads MNHEY; CDR2 reads SVGAGI. The CDR3 contains 13 residues. The junction had 6 bases not matched to a gene; V was cut back by 6 bases and J by 5 bases. The CDR3 DNA follows: TGTGCCAGCAGCGGGAGGTTGGGGGAGACCCAGTACTTC. Its translation: CASSGRLGETQYF.

CDR3 sequence reads: CASSTWTGGTEAFF. CDR3 DNA: TGTGCCAGTAGTACCTGGACAGGGGGGACTGAAGCTTTCTTT. The chain combines TRBV19 with TRBJ1-1; TRBD1 aligns across 10 bases. The CDR3 sequence is 14 residues long. V lost 4 bases to trimming and J lost 5 bases; unmatched junction nucleotides: 4. Germline V gene sequence: CDR1 LNHDA, CDR2 SQIVND (reference sequence).

The chain recombines TRBV3-1 (or the pseudogene TRBV3-2) with TRBJ1-2, with 9 bases lining up with TRBD1. The germline gives CDR1 LGHDT, CDR2 YNNKEL (reference sequence). Trimming removed 5 bases from V and 7 bases from J; junction bases left unmatched: 8. This CDR3 spans 14 amino acids. The CDR3, as DNA: TGTGCCAGCAGCAAAGGGGGACAGGGTTTTGGCTACACCTTC. Protein sequence: CASSKGGQGFGYTF.

The gene calls are TRBV4-3 and TRBJ1-2; a weak D match, TRBD1 (5 bases). With 0 bases removed from V and 4 bases from J, the gap between germline ends came to 21 bases. CDR3 size: 18 residues. Germline values: CDR1 LGHNA, CDR2 YSLEER. The CDR3 bases are TGCGCCAGCAGCCAAGATCGGGGCGGAGGGGTCGGGGTCTATGGCTACACCTTC. It yields the protein CASSQDRGGGVGVYGYTF.

This clone was recorded once. The chain carries TRBV10-3 and TRBJ2-7; TRBD1 is a possible D gene (8 bases). The V and J ends lost 5 bases and 4 bases respectively, with 15 bases between them. Looked up from germline, CDR1 is ENHRY and CDR2 is SYGVKD. CDR3 size: 14 residues. The CDR3 coding sequence is TGTGCCATCAGTCCCGGACAGGGAGGGTACGAGCAGTACTTC. It is translated as CAISPGQGGYEQYF.

The V gene is TRBV19, the J gene TRBJ2-1, with 10 bases identical to TRBD2. The CDR3 is 14 residues long. J lost 4 bases, V lost 7 bases, and 4 bases had no gene match. Looked up from germline, CDR1 is LNHDA and CDR2 is SQIVND (reference sequence). CDR3 residues: CASTQLAGYNEQFF. The CDR3 coding sequence is TGTGCCAGTACCCAACTAGCGGGATACAATGAGCAGTTCTTC.

The CDR3 reads CASSQDLGLAMQFF. The CDR3 nucleotides read TGCGCCAGCAGCCAAGACTTGGGGCTAGCGATGCAGTTCTTC. The J gene is TRBJ2-1, the V gene TRBV4-3; a possible D gene is TRBD2 (6 bases). The CDR3 sequence is 14 residues long. V was trimmed by 0 bases and J by 12 bases, leaving 15 bases between them. The germline CDR1 and CDR2 sequences are LGHNA and YSLEER.

This clone showed up just once. The CDR3 nucleotides are TGTGCCAGCAGTCGGGACAGGGGAGGTTCACCCCTCCACTTT. This codes for CASSRDRGGSPLHF. The rearrangement uses TRBV11-2 and TRBJ1-6, with TRBD1 matching 10 bases. Per the germline V gene, CDR1 is SGHAT and CDR2 is FQNNGV. The CDR3 length is 14 residues. Trimming took 6 bases from V and 9 from J; bases not matched to a gene: 5.

The genes are TRBV4-3 and TRBJ2-7; tentatively, D is TRBD2 (5 bases). Trimming took 1 base from V and 5 from J, leaving 12 bases between them. The CDR3 has 14 residues. Germline V gene sequence: CDR1 LGHNA, CDR2 YSLEER. CDR3 sequence: CASSQAWRLHEQYF. For the CDR3, the DNA is TGCGCCAGCAGCCAAGCCTGGAGGCTACACGAGCAGTACTTC.

The genes are TRBV5-4 and TRBJ2-3; 11 bases align to TRBD2. This CDR3 contains 16 residues. Losses at the gene ends were 0 bases for V and 1 base for J; bases not matched to a gene: 1. The germline V gene encodes CDR1 SGHNT and CDR2 YYREEE (reference sequence). The CDR3 DNA follows: TGTGCCAGCAGCTTGGAGGGACTAGCGGGCACAGATACGCAGTATTTT. This sequence encodes CASSLEGLAGTDTQYF.

This chain connects TRBV28 to TRBJ2-4; D may be TRBD1 (5 bases). The length of the CDR3 is 14 residues. The ends were cut back, 3 bases at V and 4 bases at J, with 10 bases in the middle. CDR1 is MDHEN and CDR2 is SYDVKM in the germline V gene. The CDR3 DNA is TGTGCCAGCAGTTTTTCACAGGCGAAAAACATTCAGTACTTC. Protein: CASSFSQAKNIQYF.